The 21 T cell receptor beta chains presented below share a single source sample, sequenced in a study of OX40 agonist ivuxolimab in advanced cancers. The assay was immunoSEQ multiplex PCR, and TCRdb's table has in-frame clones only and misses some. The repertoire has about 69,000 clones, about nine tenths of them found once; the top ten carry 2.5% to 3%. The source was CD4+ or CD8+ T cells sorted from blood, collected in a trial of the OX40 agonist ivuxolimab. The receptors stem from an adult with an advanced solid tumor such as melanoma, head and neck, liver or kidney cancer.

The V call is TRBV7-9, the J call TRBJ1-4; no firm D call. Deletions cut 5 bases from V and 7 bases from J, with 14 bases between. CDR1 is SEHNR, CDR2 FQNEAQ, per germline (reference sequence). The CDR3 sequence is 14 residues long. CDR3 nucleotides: TGTGCCAGCAGCCAACCGACTGGTGGTGAAAAACTGTTTTTT. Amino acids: CASSQPTGGEKLFF.

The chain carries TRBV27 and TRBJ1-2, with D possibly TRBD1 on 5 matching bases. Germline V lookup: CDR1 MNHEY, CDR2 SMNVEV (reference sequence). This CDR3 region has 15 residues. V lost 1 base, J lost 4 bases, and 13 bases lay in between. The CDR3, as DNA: TGTGCCAGCAGTTTATATGGCGGGCAGGGCTATGGCTACACCTTC. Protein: CASSLYGGQGYGYTF.

CDR3 region: CASRGEGGEQYF. CDR3 bases: TGTGCCAGCAGGGGGGAAGGTGGTGAGCAGTACTTC. The chain employs TRBV6-6 and TRBJ2-7; D may correspond to TRBD1 or TRBD2 (5 bases each). The CDR3 is made up of 12 amino acids. V was pared by 6 bases and J by 7 bases, with 13 bases between. The germline V gene has CDR1 MNHNY and CDR2 SVGAGI (reference sequence).

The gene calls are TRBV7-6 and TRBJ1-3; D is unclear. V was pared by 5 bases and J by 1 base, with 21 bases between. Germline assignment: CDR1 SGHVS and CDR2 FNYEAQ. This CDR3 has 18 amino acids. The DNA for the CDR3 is TGTGCCAGCAGCGCCGATTGGACTTTGAGCCTGTCTGGAAACACCATATATTTT. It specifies CASSADWTLSLSGNTIYF.

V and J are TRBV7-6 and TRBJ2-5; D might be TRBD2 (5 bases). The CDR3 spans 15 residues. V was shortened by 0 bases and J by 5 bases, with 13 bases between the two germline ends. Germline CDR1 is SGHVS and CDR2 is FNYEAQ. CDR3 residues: CASSLAAEGRETQYF. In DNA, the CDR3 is TGTGCCAGCAGCTTAGCAGCGGAAGGGCGGGAGACCCAGTACTTC.

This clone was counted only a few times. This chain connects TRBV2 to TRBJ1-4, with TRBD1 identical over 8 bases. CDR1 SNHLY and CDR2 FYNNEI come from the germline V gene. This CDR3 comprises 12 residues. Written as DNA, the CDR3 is TGTGTCAACGGACAGGGTGGAGAAAAACTGTTTTTT. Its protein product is CVNGQGGEKLFF. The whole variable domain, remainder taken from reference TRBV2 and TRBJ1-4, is EPEVTQTPSHQVTQMGQEVILRCVPISNHLYFYWYRQILGQKVEFLVSFYNNEISEKSEIFDDQFSVERPDGSNFTLKIRSTKLEDSAMYFCVNGQGGEKLFFGSGTQLSVL.

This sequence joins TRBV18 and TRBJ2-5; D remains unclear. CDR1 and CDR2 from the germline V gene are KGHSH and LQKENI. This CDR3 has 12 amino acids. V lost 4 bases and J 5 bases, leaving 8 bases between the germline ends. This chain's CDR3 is CASSQQLETQYF. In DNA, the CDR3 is TGTGCCAGCTCACAACAGTTGGAGACCCAGTACTTC.

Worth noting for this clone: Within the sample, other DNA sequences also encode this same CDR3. The CDR3: CASSPGGNTEAFF. DNA for the CDR3: TGTGCCAGCTCACCCGGGGGCAACACTGAAGCTTTCTTT. The chain is built from TRBV18 and TRBJ1-1; tentatively, D is TRBD1 (6 bases). The germline CDR1 and CDR2 sequences are KGHSH and LQKENI. Between the trimmed V and J ends, which lost 3 bases and 2 bases, there was a span of 7 bases. The CDR3 is made up of 13 amino acids.

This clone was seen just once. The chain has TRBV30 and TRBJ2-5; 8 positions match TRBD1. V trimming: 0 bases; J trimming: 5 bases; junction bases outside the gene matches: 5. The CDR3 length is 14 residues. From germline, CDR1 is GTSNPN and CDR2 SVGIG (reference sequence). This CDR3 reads CAWSVSGGRETQYF. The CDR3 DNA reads TGTGCCTGGAGTGTTTCAGGGGGCAGGGAGACCCAGTACTTC. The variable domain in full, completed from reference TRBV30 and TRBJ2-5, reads SQTIHQWPATLVQPVGSPLSLECTVEGTSNPNLYWYRQAAGRGLQLLFYSVGIGQISSEVPQNLSASRPQDRQFILSSKKLLLSDSGFYLCAWSVSGGRETQYFGPGTRLLVL.

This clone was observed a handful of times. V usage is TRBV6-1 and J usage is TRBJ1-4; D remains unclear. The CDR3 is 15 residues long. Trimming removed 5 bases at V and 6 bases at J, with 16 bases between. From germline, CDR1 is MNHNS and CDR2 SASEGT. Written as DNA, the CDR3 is TGTGCCAGCAGTTCGTGGACGGGAGGAGATGAAAAACTGTTTTTT. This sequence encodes CASSSWTGGDEKLFF.

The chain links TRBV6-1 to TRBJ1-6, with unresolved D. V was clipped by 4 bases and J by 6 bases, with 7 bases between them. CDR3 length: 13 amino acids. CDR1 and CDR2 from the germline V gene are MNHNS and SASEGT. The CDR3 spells CASSGGLNSPLHF. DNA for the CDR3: TGTGCCAGCAGTGGAGGGCTTAATTCACCCCTCCACTTT.

The CDR3, as DNA: TGTGCCAGCAGTTACTCGGGCGGTGAGCAGTTCTTC. Its translation: CASSYSGGEQFF. The chain has TRBV6-5 and TRBJ2-1; unclear D gene. This CDR3 is 12 amino acids long. Germline loops: CDR1 MNHEY, CDR2 SVGAGI. The germline V and J ends were trimmed by 0 bases and 9 bases, with 6 bases remaining between them.

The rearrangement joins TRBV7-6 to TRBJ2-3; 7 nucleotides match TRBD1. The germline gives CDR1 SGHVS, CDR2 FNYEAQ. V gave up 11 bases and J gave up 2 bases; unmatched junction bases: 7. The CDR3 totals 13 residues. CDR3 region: CAQKGATTDTQYF. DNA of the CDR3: TGTGCCCAAAAGGGGGCTACCACAGATACGCAGTATTTT.

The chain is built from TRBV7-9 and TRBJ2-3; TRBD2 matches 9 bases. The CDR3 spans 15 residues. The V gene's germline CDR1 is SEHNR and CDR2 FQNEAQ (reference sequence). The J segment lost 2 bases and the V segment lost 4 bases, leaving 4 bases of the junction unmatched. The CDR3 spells CASSSGTSPTDTQYF. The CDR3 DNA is TGTGCCAGCAGCTCCGGGACTAGCCCCACAGATACGCAGTATTTT. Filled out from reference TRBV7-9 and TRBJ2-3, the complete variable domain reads DTGVSQNPRHKITKRGQNVTFRCDPISEHNRLYWYRQTLGQGPEFLTYFQNEAQLEKSRLLSDRFSAERPKGSFSTLEIQRTEQGDSAMYLCASSSGTSPTDTQYFGPGTRLTVL.

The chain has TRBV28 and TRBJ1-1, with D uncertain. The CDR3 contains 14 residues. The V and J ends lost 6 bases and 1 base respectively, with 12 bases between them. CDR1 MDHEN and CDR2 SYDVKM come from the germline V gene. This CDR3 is CASSQEMRNTEAFF. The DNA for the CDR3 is TGTGCCAGCAGCCAAGAGATGAGGAACACTGAAGCTTTCTTT.

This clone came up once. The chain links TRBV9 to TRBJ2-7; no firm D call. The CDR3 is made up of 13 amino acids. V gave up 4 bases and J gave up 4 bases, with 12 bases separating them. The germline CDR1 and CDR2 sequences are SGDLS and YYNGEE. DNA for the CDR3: TGTGCCAGCAGCCCCGAACCGATATACGAGCAGTACTTC. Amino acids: CASSPEPIYEQYF.

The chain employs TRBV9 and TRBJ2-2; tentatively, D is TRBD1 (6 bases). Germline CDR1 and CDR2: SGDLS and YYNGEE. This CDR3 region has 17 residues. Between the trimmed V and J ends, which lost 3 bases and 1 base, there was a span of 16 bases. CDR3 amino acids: CASSGPLGRGNTGELFF. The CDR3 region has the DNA TGTGCCAGCAGCGGCCCTTTGGGCAGGGGGAACACCGGGGAGCTGTTTTTT.

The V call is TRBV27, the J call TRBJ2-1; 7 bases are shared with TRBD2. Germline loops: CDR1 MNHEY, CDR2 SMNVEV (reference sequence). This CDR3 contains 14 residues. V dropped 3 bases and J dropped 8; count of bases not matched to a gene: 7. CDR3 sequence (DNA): TGTGCCAGCAGTTTGGGAGGGCCGCGGGATGAGCAGTTCTTC. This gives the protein CASSLGGPRDEQFF.

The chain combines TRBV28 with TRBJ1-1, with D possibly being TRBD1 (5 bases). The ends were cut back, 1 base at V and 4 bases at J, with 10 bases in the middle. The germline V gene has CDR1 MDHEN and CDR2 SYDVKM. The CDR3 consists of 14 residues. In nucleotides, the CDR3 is TGTGCCAGCAGTTTATCAGGGTTTGGCACTGAAGCTTTCTTT. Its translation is CASSLSGFGTEAFF.

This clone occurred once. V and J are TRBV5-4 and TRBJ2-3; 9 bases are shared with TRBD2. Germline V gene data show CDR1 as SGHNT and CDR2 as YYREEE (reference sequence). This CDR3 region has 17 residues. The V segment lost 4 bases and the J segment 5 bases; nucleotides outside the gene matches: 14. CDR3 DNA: TGTGCCAGCAGCAGGGGTAGCGGGGGCCCCGTGGGAGATACGCAGTATTTT. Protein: CASSRGSGGPVGDTQYF.

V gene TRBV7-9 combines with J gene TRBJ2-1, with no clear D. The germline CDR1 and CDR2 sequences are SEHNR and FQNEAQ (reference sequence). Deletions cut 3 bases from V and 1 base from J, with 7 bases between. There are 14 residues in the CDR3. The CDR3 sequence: CASSFRSSYNEQFF. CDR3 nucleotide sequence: TGTGCCAGCAGCTTTCGGTCTTCCTACAATGAGCAGTTCTTC.